The clone carrying this T cell receptor beta chain was counted once. The source of the sample is a study of cytomegalovirus exposure and HLA in healthy donors. With 60 Vbeta and 13 Jbeta primers, the PCR was carried out. The protocol was immunoSEQ multiplex PCR, while the TCRdb copy is restricted to in-frame clones and leaves out a portion. The sample contains some 130,000 clones, more than 70% of which appear only once. The CDR3 consists of 16 residues. Deletions cut 1 base from V and 0 bases from J, with 10 bases between. Germline CDR1 LNHNV, CDR2 YYDKDF (reference sequence). This clonotype was obtained from a human donor in good health. The chain carries TRBV15 and TRBJ1-5; possible D gene TRBD1, 6 bases. Sequencing was carried out using PBMCs. This CDR3 reads CATSRVTGISNQPQHF. CDR3 nucleotide sequence: TGTGCCACCAGCAGAGTCACAGGGATTAGCAATCAGCCCCAGCATTTT.